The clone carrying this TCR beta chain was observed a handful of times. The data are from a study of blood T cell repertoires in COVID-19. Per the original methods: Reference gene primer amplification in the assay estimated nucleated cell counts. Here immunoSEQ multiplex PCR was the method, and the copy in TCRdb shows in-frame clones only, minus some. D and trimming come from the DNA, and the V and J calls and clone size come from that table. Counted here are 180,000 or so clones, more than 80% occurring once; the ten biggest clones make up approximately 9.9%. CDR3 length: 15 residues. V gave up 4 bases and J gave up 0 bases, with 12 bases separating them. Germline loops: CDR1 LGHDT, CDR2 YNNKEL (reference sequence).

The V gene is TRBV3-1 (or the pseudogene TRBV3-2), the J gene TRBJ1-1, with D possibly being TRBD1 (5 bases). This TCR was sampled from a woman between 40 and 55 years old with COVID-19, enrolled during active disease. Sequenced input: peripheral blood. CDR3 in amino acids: CASSPLDRMNTEAFF. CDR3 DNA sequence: TGTGCCAGCAGCCCCTTAGACAGAATGAACACTGAAGCTTTCTTT.